This entry describes one T cell receptor (beta chain). The antigen is undetermined. From germline, CDR1 is SQVTM and CDR2 ANQGSEA. The V and J ends lost 5 bases and 1 base, in that order; junction bases with no gene match: 9. CDR3 length: 15 amino acids. The data originate from a study of T cell responses to AZD1222 COVID-19 vaccine. Study-level findings and limits: Regions left unmutated in variants are reportedly the target of nearly half of spike-specific TCRs. Most donors were white British, females outnumbered males, and clonal diversity was possibly underestimated. At baseline, just a handful of AZD1222 recipients tested seropositive.

Sequencing used immunoSEQ multiplex PCR; TCRdb keeps in-frame clones, though not all of them. This sample has around 150,000 clones, with 85% found just once. The sequencing used peripheral blood, collected 28 days after the second dose of the MenACWY control vaccine. The sequence was collected from an adult who received the MenACWY meningococcal vaccine as a control. This chain links TRBV29-1 with TRBJ2-3; 7 bases are shared with TRBD1. The DNA of the CDR3 is TGCAGCGTTAAACAGGGGATCGACGGCACAGATACGCAGTATTTT. Its translation: CSVKQGIDGTDTQYF.